These 32 T cell receptor beta chains came from one sample sequenced in a study of neurological immune-mediated disorders (dated by TCRdb to the late 2010s). Receptor amplification or capture employed 5' RACE. The run used an Illumina HiSeq 2500. Using fastp at Q25 and MiXCR, TCRdb reprocessed the public reads and kept productive beta chains. When rows share a CDR3 protein, they turn into one entry using the most common DNA and genes. This sample gives about 58,000 distinct CDR3 sequences in total; roughly 2.5% of them show up just once. The ten biggest clones cover 3% of the sample. Material for sequencing was PBMCs. The receptors here all came from a middle-aged man with multiple sclerosis.

This clonotype occurred many times. The chain recombines TRBV5-1 with TRBJ1-1, with D maybe TRBD1 (5 bases). V lost 3 bases and J lost 1, with 19 bases in between. Germline V gene lookup returns CDR1 SGHRS and CDR2 YFSETQ. This CDR3 is 17 amino acids long. Here the CDR3 DNA reads TGCGCCAGCAGCTCCACTAGGGGTCCAGATCGGAACACTGAAGCTTTCTTT. This encodes CASSSTRGPDRNTEAFF.

This clonotype was detected only a few times. The CDR3 loop reads CASIPGKADTQYF. The CDR3 nucleotides read TGTGCCAGCATCCCGGGAAAAGCAGATACGCAGTATTTT. The genes are TRBV12-3 or TRBV12-4 and TRBJ2-3; TRBD2 is a possible D gene (5 bases). The CDR3 length is 13 residues. Trimming cost V 7 bases and J 4 bases, with 12 bases left between them.

This clonotype was picked up many times. V gene TRBV7-3 combines with J gene TRBJ2-1; no firm D call. The CDR3 runs 15 residues. Trimming shortened V by 0 bases and J by 7 bases, and 13 bases separated the two germline ends. CDR1 is SGHTA and CDR2 is FQGTGA in the germline V gene. CDR3 sequence reads: CASSLTFGSGNEQFF. DNA of the CDR3: TGTGCCAGCAGCTTAACGTTCGGCAGTGGGAATGAGCAGTTCTTC.

This clonotype was detected ten times or more. V gene TRBV7-9 combines with J gene TRBJ1-5; D is unresolved. This CDR3 comprises 14 residues. CDR1 is SEHNR, CDR2 FQNEAQ, per germline (reference sequence). V lost 1 base and J 3 bases, leaving 7 bases between the germline ends. The CDR3: CASSLGRINQPQHF. Written as DNA, the CDR3 is TGTGCCAGCAGCTTAGGACGGATCAATCAGCCCCAGCATTTT.

Notes on this clonotype: Its ends do not fully match the called genes, so a read error is possible. The chain recombines TRBV7-8 with TRBJ1-6; D remains ambiguous. The CDR3 is 12 residues long. CDR1 is SGHVS, CDR2 FQNEAQ, per germline. CDR3 amino acids: CAGGGYNSTLNF. As DNA, the CDR3 is TGTGCCGGCGGTGGATATAATTCAACCCTCAACTTT. Drawing the rest from reference TRBV7-8 and TRBJ1-6, the complete variable domain is GAGVSQSPRYKVAKRGQDVALRCDPISGHVSLFWYQQALGQGPEFLTYFQNEAQLDKSGLPSDRFFAERPEGSVSTLKIQRTQQEDSAVYLCAGGGYNSTLNFGNGTRLTVT.

This clonotype was picked up many times. The V call is TRBV15, the J call TRBJ1-5; maybe TRBD1 (6 bases). Germline CDR1 is LNHNV and CDR2 is YYDKDF (reference sequence). The CDR3 loop spans 14 amino acids. The ends were cut back, 6 bases at V and 3 bases at J, with 12 bases in the middle. The CDR3 DNA follows: TGTGCCACCAGTGGCGGACAGAACAATCAGCCCCAGCATTTT. This encodes CATSGGQNNQPQHF.

In this sample, this clonotype turned up many times. CDR3 sequence: CASSAGGNQPQHF. In DNA form, the CDR3 reads TGTGCCAGCAGTGCCGGGGGGAATCAGCCCCAGCATTTT. V and J are TRBV6-4 and TRBJ1-5; weak D call: TRBD1 (5 bases). Germline V gene data show CDR1 as MRHNA and CDR2 as SNTAGT. The CDR3 runs to 13 residues. The V end lost 4 bases, the J end lost 4 bases, and 8 bases lay between the germline ends.

This clonotype was recorded at least ten times. V gene TRBV5-5 combines with J gene TRBJ1-1, with D unresolved. Per germline, CDR1 SGHKS and CDR2 YYEKEE (reference sequence). The CDR3 has 15 amino acids. The V and J ends lost 0 bases and 0 bases respectively, with 9 bases between them. The CDR3 region has the DNA TGTGCCAGCAGCTTGGACTCCATGCTGAACACTGAAGCTTTCTTT. It is translated as CASSLDSMLNTEAFF.

This clonotype was counted at least ten times. J is TRBJ1-3 and V is TRBV5-1; TRBD1 is a possible D gene (5 bases). The CDR3 covers 14 residues. The germline gives CDR1 SGHRS, CDR2 YFSETQ. V was clipped by 0 bases and J by 4 bases, with 8 bases between them. The CDR3 bases are TGCGCCAGCAGCTTGGACGGGGACGGAAACACCATATATTTT. Translated, it gives CASSLDGDGNTIYF. The complete variable domain, with remaining parts taken from reference TRBV5-1 and TRBJ1-3, reads KAGVTQTPRYLIKTRGQQVTLSCSPISGHRSVSWYQQTPGQGLQFLFEYFSETQRNKGNFPGRFSGRQFSNSRSEMNVSTLELGDSALYLCASSLDGDGNTIYFGEGSWLTVV.

This clonotype showed up many times. The chain joins TRBV9 to TRBJ1-4; perhaps TRBD1 as D (5 bases). Trimming left V 0 bases short and J 8 bases short, with 17 bases between. The CDR3 runs 16 residues. Germline V gene lookup returns CDR1 SGDLS and CDR2 YYNGEE. CDR3 loop: CASSVEGQGWNEKLFF. In DNA form, the CDR3 reads TGTGCCAGCAGCGTAGAGGGCCAGGGCTGGAACGAAAAACTGTTTTTT.

This clonotype was recorded at least ten times. The V call is TRBV5-1, the J call TRBJ1-6; the match to TRBD1 covers 8 bases. The germline V gene encodes CDR1 SGHRS and CDR2 YFSETQ. The CDR3 contains 14 residues. Trimming removed 4 bases from V and 7 bases from J; junction bases left unmatched: 4. The CDR3 DNA sequence: TGCGCCAGCAGCGTCGACAGGGGAAATTCACCCCTCCACTTT. Encoded protein: CASSVDRGNSPLHF.

At least ten counts were recorded for this clonotype. V and J are TRBV5-5 and TRBJ1-3, with TRBD1 matching over 9 bases. Germline V gives CDR1 SGHKS, CDR2 YYEKEE (reference sequence). V was clipped by 2 bases and J by 2 bases; unmatched bases: 14. The CDR3 runs to 19 residues. In DNA form, the CDR3 reads TGTGCCAGCAGCTTACTCAACCGGGACAGGGTACTGACTGGAAACACCATATATTTT. Translation gives CASSLLNRDRVLTGNTIYF.

This clonotype was picked up many times. The chain recombines TRBV7-2 with TRBJ1-4; D might be TRBD1 (5 bases). CDR3 size: 15 residues. Germline V gene lookup returns CDR1 SGHTA and CDR2 FQGNSA. V was shortened by 1 base and J by 8 bases, with 14 bases between the two germline ends. CDR3 region: CASSLVGQGGEKLFF. In DNA, the CDR3 is TGTGCCAGCAGCTTAGTAGGCCAGGGAGGAGAAAAACTGTTTTTT.

The sample holds many counts of this clonotype. V gene TRBV7-2 combines with J gene TRBJ1-5; TRBD1 is a possible D gene (5 bases). Germline V gene lookup returns CDR1 SGHTA and CDR2 FQGNSA. This CDR3 contains 14 residues. The ends were cut back, 0 bases at V and 7 bases at J, with 10 bases in the middle. The CDR3 here is CASSLAQGSQPQHF. DNA for the CDR3: TGTGCCAGCAGCTTAGCCCAGGGTAGCCAGCCCCAGCATTTT.

This clonotype was detected many times. V usage is TRBV20-1 and J usage is TRBJ2-1; TRBD2 matches at 7 bases. Germline loops: CDR1 DFQATT, CDR2 SNEGSKA (reference sequence). The J segment lost 10 bases and the V segment lost 6 bases, leaving 24 bases of the junction unmatched. The CDR3 spans 17 residues. The CDR3 DNA sequence: TGCAGTGCGGTTCCCCTCAAGGCCGGCGGGGGAGGGTACGAGCAGTTCTTC. This translates into CSAVPLKAGGGGYEQFF.

The rearrangement joins TRBV7-6 to TRBJ2-2; D not resolved. V lost 4 bases to trimming and J lost 5 bases, with 14 bases between them. The CDR3 covers 15 residues. Germline V gene sequence: CDR1 SGHVS, CDR2 FNYEAQ. Written as DNA, the CDR3 is TGTGCCAGCAGCTCGGACCCATTTGGGACCGGGGAGCTGTTTTTT. Translated, it gives CASSSDPFGTGELFF.

This clonotype was seen many times. The chain couples TRBV12-3 or TRBV12-4 to TRBJ1-2; possibly TRBD1 for D (6 bases). V was trimmed by 7 bases and J by 8 bases, leaving 14 bases between them. CDR3 size: 12 residues. The CDR3: CASTLGGRGYTF. The CDR3 DNA reads as TGTGCCAGCACCTTGGGGGGGCGAGGCTACACCTTC.

This clonotype appeared many times. V usage is TRBV20-1 and J usage is TRBJ2-1, with 12 nucleotides matching TRBD2. There are 17 residues in the CDR3. Germline CDR1 reads DFQATT; CDR2 reads SNEGSKA (reference sequence). Losses at the gene ends were 5 bases for V and 0 bases for J; bases not matched to a gene: 8. The CDR3 DNA reads as TGCAGTGCTGGGGGACTAGCGGGCATATACTCCTACAATGAGCAGTTCTTC. Translated, it gives CSAGGLAGIYSYNEQFF.

In this sample, this clonotype turned up many times. The chain recombines TRBV28 with TRBJ1-5, with D perhaps matching TRBD1 (6 bases). This CDR3 is 15 amino acids long. Germline V gene sequence: CDR1 MDHEN, CDR2 SYDVKM. The V gene lost 5 bases and the J gene lost 6 bases, with 17 bases spanning the gap. CDR3 residues: CASSPPGQSVQPQHF. In DNA form, the CDR3 reads TGTGCCAGCAGTCCCCCGGGACAATCAGTTCAGCCCCAGCATTTT.

This clonotype was seen at least ten times. This chain joins TRBV29-1 and TRBJ2-5; 8 bases match TRBD2. With 7 bases clipped from V and 5 bases from J, the junction kept 3 bases outside the gene matches. The CDR3 runs 11 residues. Germline CDR1 and CDR2: SQVTM and ANQGSEA. In nucleotides, the CDR3 is TGCAGCGGGACTAGCAGTGAGACCCAGTACTTC. It is translated as CSGTSSETQYF.

Ten or more counts support this clonotype. Mismatch with germline at one junction end may stem from a read error. The rearrangement joins TRBV5-6 to TRBJ1-5; no firm D call. CDR1 is SGHDT and CDR2 is YYEEEE in the germline V gene. This CDR3 comprises 13 residues. CDR3 sequence (DNA): TGTGCCAGCAGTTTGGATGATTCTCAGCCCCAGCATTTT. It encodes CASSLDDSQPQHF.

This chain links TRBV2 with TRBJ1-1; D possibly corresponds to TRBD1 (5 bases). V gave up 6 bases and J gave up 1 base, with 33 bases separating them. The CDR3 is 21 amino acids. Looked up from germline, CDR1 is SNHLY and CDR2 is FYNNEI. Written as DNA, the CDR3 is TGTGCCAGCAGGGGCGCGGCTAGCGGGGCCAGCTCACTTCAGAGGAACACTGAAGCTTTCTTT. It encodes CASRGAASGASSLQRNTEAFF.

To note about this clonotype: A much larger clone lies one base from this, so it may be a read error. In DNA form, the CDR3 reads TGTGCCAACAGCATGCCGTTTCGTGAGCAGTTCTTC. As protein: CANSMPFREQFF. The chain is built from TRBV15 and TRBJ2-1; D unclear. The germline gives CDR1 LNHNV, CDR2 YYDKDF (reference sequence). The CDR3 consists of 12 residues.

This clonotype was seen many times. The chain couples TRBV6-5 to TRBJ1-1; the D gene is possibly TRBD1 (5 bases). This CDR3 region has 14 residues. CDR1 and CDR2 (germline): MNHEY, SVGAGI. V lost 8 bases and J lost 4, with 17 bases in between. CDR3 in amino acids: CASLEGSLGTEAFF. DNA of the CDR3: TGTGCCAGCCTAGAGGGGTCCCTAGGCACTGAAGCTTTCTTT.

In its sample, this clonotype was seen many times. The chain employs TRBV24-1 and TRBJ2-2; D not certain. The germline gives CDR1 KGHDR, CDR2 SFDVKD. V shed 5 bases and J shed 0 bases, with 6 bases lying between them. CDR3 length: 14 amino acids. The CDR3 DNA reads as TGTGCCACCAGTGCCCAGGCGAACACCGGGGAGCTGTTTTTT. Its translation is CATSAQANTGELFF.

This clonotype occurred many times. The rearrangement links TRBV20-1 to TRBJ2-7, with D hard to call. Trimming took 3 bases from V and 0 from J, leaving 12 bases between them. CDR1 is DFQATT and CDR2 is SNEGSKA in the germline V gene (reference sequence). CDR3 length equals 14 residues. CDR3 sequence reads: CSASIQQSSYEQYF. In nucleotides, the CDR3 is TGCAGTGCTAGTATCCAGCAGAGCTCCTACGAGCAGTACTTC.

About this clonotype: Since no conserved phenylalanine or tryptophan closes the CDR3, a read error is the likely cause. This chain joins TRBV6-2 or TRBV6-3 and TRBJ2-5; a weak D match, TRBD2 (7 bases). V lost 2 bases and J lost 5, with 18 bases in between. Germline V CDR1 and CDR2: MNHEY, SVGEGT. The CDR3 runs to 16 residues. The CDR3 DNA follows: TGTGCCAGCAGTTACCAAGGGGGGGCCCTTGCGGAGACCCAGTACTGC. It is translated as CASSYQGGALAETQYC.

This clonotype was counted many times. The chain is built from TRBV5-1 and TRBJ2-1; 8 nucleotides line up with TRBD1. Germline values: CDR1 SGHRS, CDR2 YFSETQ. This CDR3 has 16 residues. V shed 0 bases and J 4 bases; nucleotides not matched to a gene: 6. The CDR3 protein is CASSLGGTGRYNEQFF. In DNA, the CDR3 is TGCGCCAGCAGCTTGGGAGGGACAGGTCGATACAATGAGCAGTTCTTC.

Many counts were recorded for this clonotype. V is TRBV29-1 and J is TRBJ2-3; no clear D. The CDR3 runs 14 residues. The germline CDR1 and CDR2 sequences are SQVTM and ANQGSEA. CDR3 loop: CTGYLGPSTDTQYF. The CDR3 DNA sequence: TGCACCGGGTATCTAGGGCCTAGCACAGATACGCAGTATTTT.

This clonotype is categorized as medium-sized. The CDR3 region is CASSTLSERDWYQETQYF. CDR3 bases: TGTGCCAGCAGCACGTTGTCTGAGCGGGATTGGTACCAAGAGACCCAGTACTTC. This chain connects TRBV21-1 to TRBJ2-5; the table's TRBD2 call for D was not verified on the DNA. TRBV21-1 represents a pseudogene. This CDR3 spans 18 amino acids.

This clonotype showed up just once. A much bigger clone sits one base away, suggesting this may be a read error. The chain is built from TRBV12-3 or TRBV12-4 and TRBJ2-7, with D possibly matching TRBD2 (5 bases). The CDR3 contains 14 residues. V lost 1 base and J 7 bases, leaving 14 bases between the germline ends. As DNA, the CDR3 is TGTGCCAGCAGTTTAGGGGTTCACACGGGGGAGCAGTACTTC. Its protein product is CASSLGVHTGEQYF.

Ten or more counts support this clonotype. The chain recombines TRBV12-3 or TRBV12-4 with TRBJ1-5; possibly TRBD1 for D (6 bases). The CDR3 contains 14 residues. Trimming took 5 bases from V and 7 from J, leaving 15 bases between them. CDR3 DNA: TGTGCCAGCAGTCCGAGCAGGGGTCGGCAGCCCCAGCATTTT. Amino acid sequence: CASSPSRGRQPQHF.